Below, one T cell receptor beta chain is given with its context. This clone was found once. There is no known antigen for this receptor. The sample holds no much larger clone one base away, and base qualities are not on file. Library construction relied on the immunoSEQ multiplex PCR assay. The multiplex PCR relied on a mix of 60 forward primers for TCR Vbeta segments and 13 reverse primers for TCR Jbeta segments. The CDR3 region of rearranged TCR beta genes was amplified from genomic DNA with a multiplex PCR assay. Amplified TCR beta libraries were sequenced as 87-base-pair reads on the Illumina HiSeq System. Per the original workflow: A later analysis tallied 70 million to 100 million unique TCR beta chains across the approximately 670 repertoires, and approximately 9.9 million of those chains were shared by two or more donors. Raw reads were error-corrected and collapsed into unique sequences with a nearest-neighbor algorithm that merged closely related sequences to remove PCR and sequencing errors. Alignment of CDR3 sequences to IMGT reference sequences was used to assign V, D and J gene segments. For a sequence to be retained, a match of at least six nucleotides to both a V gene segment and a J gene segment was required. Rearrangements were classified as productive when the CDR3 lacked stop codons and remained in frame with V and J, and all other rearrangements were classified as non-productive. Following IMGT convention, CDR3 was defined as the stretch from the second conserved V-encoded cysteine to the conserved J-encoded phenylalanine. Sequences without an unambiguous match to a single V gene segment were excluded from the earlier analysis of 587 of the donors. An earlier analysis of fewer than 750 of the donors called V segments functional above 56.7% productive rearrangements and segregating when the between-donor standard deviation exceeded 5%. A statistical classification framework was built to diagnose cytomegalovirus status from the catalog of TCR beta chain sequences. In a later analysis, V and J genes were assigned by comparing TCR nucleotide sequences against IMGT/GENE-DB human TR gene sequences. The TCRdist pipeline was used in a later analysis to assign CDR3 sequences and most-parsimonious VDJ recombination scenarios. In a later analysis, each TCR beta chain was defined by its CDR3 amino acid sequence together with its V-gene family, and reads lacking a unique V-gene family were excluded. To address suspected cross-contamination and a sequencing artifact, a later analysis removed approximately 590 highly shared, low-generation-probability nucleotide sequences. For each public chain, a later analysis derived a clonal expansion index from normalized ranks of inferred template counts within each repertoire. In a later analysis, generation probabilities were computed using a VDJ recombination model fitted to out-of-frame rearrangements, and the results were checked against IGoR. A later analysis scored TCR-TCR, TCR-HLA and TCR-CMV co-occurrence with hypergeometric tests, applying a repertoire-size bias correction to TCR pairs. In a later analysis, false discovery rates were estimated by permuting HLA or CMV assignments 20 times. In a later analysis, co-occurring TCRs were grouped using DBSCAN, and TCRdist sequence similarity was added for clustering within HLA-allele-positive subsets. Repertoires with fewer than 30,000 or more than 120,000 public chains, plus five repertoires with anomalous nucleotide sharing, were excluded from co-occurrence clustering. Imported from immuneACCESS, the table was reduced by TCRdb to in-frame sequences with V and J called. These copies leave out some clones; in studies compared against another copy, an unresolved V gene accounts for under half, and the cause of the remainder is not known. V, J and clone size were drawn from that table, and D and trimming were deduced from the DNA. Present in this sample are 100,000 to 150,000 clones, over 70% of which were seen just once. Clones ranked in the top ten supply around 4% of the sample.

The cysteine opens and the phenylalanine closes a CDR3 of 17 amino acids. Of all the DNA, just the CDR3 is kept, 51 bases in frame from base 1. CDR1 SEHNR and CDR2 FQNEAQ are derived from the germline V gene (reference sequence). V is cut by 4 bases and J by 0 bases, and the space between the germline ends is 17 bases. This sample is drawn from a study of cytomegalovirus exposure and HLA in healthy donors (dated by TCRdb to the late 2010s). For context, the study as a whole: An earlier analysis of approximately 600 of the donors reported about 290 Gb of sequence data and some 100 million unique TCR beta sequences from about 180 million T cells. Around 330 gigabases of sequencing data and around 80 million unique TCR sequences made up an early release that covered fewer than 650 HLA-typed donors. Of the approximately 400 genotyped donors, roughly 85% fell in the genetic ancestry cluster associated with self-reported Caucasian donors. The study was designed to test whether signatures of past pathogen exposure could be identified by cataloging public T cell receptors. Using immunosequencing, the study profiled T cell repertoires from about 610 subjects and related those repertoires to cytomegalovirus serostatus. In addition to the first cohort of 500 to 850 subjects, a separate validation cohort of some 120 different subjects was used. To predict cytomegalovirus infection status, the study brought together high-throughput TCR immunosequencing, statistical association of individual TCRs with disease status, and machine learning. To study patterns of TCR occurrence, a later analysis re-analyzed previously published TCR beta repertoires from around 700 donors and added high-resolution HLA genotyping. Rather than using new phenotypic data, the later analysis identified candidate immune exposures from TCR beta sequences and from how often those sequences occurred across donors. In an earlier analysis of 500 to 650 of the donors, high-throughput TCR beta sequencing was used to judge whether each TCR beta V gene segment behaved as functional or pseudogenic. Donor age, sex, ethnicity and CMV serostatus were collected together with the repertoire data. A later genetic analysis took genome-wide SNP genotypes for about three fifths of the 666 donors and used that subset as a discovery cohort. Every repertoire in the discovery cohort had been generated on one and the same sequencing platform. Both class I and class II loci were covered by HLA typing, at four-digit resolution. The number of donors typed differed by locus, with about 629-640 for A, B, C, DRB1 and DQB1, around 520 for DQA1, over 600 for DPA1, and some 440 for DPB1. Roughly 5 DR-DQ haplotypes were handled as single units for association and clustering, since linkage in the cohort was strong. Among some 400 genotyped donors of the cohort, an average of about 240,000 unique TCR beta nucleotide sequences were sequenced per donor, 15% to 20% of them non-productive. What the work shows at the level of the full study, not this receptor alone: An earlier analysis of some 590 of the donors showed that most TCR beta V segments appeared in productive rearrangements either about 90% or about 30% of the time, which broadly matched IMGT annotations. Immune exposure information for the cohort was limited to CMV serostatus. Because the 87-base-pair reads could not distinguish some IMGT-functional V segments, including TRBV6-2 and TRBV6-3, those segments were excluded. Compared with the approximately 670-donor mean, donors in an Asian-associated ancestry cluster had fewer N-insertions in productive TCRs, according to a later genetic analysis. Most TCR sequences were observed very rarely across donors, whereas some public TCRs were present in many individuals. A further reported finding was that TCR beta sequences accurately predicted the HLA-A and HLA-B alleles for most subjects in the first cohort. At a false discovery rate of 0.05, a later analysis linked 15,000 to 20,000 TCR beta sequences to specific HLA alleles. The presence/absence analyses assumed that sequencing depth was roughly uniform across donors, and that assumption may not be true. In a later analysis, TCR association rates were found to vary across HLA loci, with the most associated TCRs seen for DRB1 alleles and the fewest for HLA-C alleles. Because HLA typing was unavailable for some donors at each locus, only the typed subset was used in association tests. When HLA alleles, especially DR and DQ, strongly co-occurred, attributing TCR associations to individual alleles was difficult. A later analysis found that HLA-associated TCR beta chains were more clonally expanded and had lower generation probabilities than equally common non-associated chains. The earlier analysis of about 600 of the donors excluded about 16 rarely observed V segments, including chromosome 9 orphons, because counts were too low. V-gene and J-gene trimming of TCR beta chains was associated with a missense DCLRE1C variant in a later genetic analysis, and the association was replicated in an independent cohort. The classifier was reported to diagnose cytomegalovirus status with high specificity and sensitivity in both the original cohort and the validation cohort. The authors suggested that the approach could potentially be extended to other disease states and immunological phenotypes. In a later analysis, most CMV-associated TCR beta chains were found to appear HLA-restricted, with HLA associations seemingly driven largely by CMV exposure. Three of the identified cytomegalovirus-associated TCR beta chains were confirmed in vitro to be specific for cytomegalovirus antigens. The sequencing pipeline was judged likely to have produced a cluster of highly shared sequence variants as a technical artifact. Linkage disequilibrium might explain the correlated functional status among segregating V segments, but an unknown experimental factor could not be ruled out. A total of 164 TCR beta chains were listed by the study as associated with cytomegalovirus. In a later analysis, several top co-occurrence clusters were reported to appear linked to parvovirus B19, influenza, CMV and Epstein-Barr virus. In this cohort, only TCR beta chains were sequenced, and detectable features were limited by the absence of alpha or paired-chain data.

In total, about 650 healthy bone marrow donors made up the cohort. At the time of sampling, all cohort members were nominally healthy, though unrecorded immune exposures were likely present. The donor tested CMV seropositive, placing the donor among the 289 seropositive members of the cohort. Every donor gave a peripheral blood sample, and the peripheral blood mononuclear cells from that sample were used for TCR beta sequencing. The Qiagen DNeasy Blood Extraction Kit was used to extract genomic DNA from the blood cell samples. The V and J genes are TRBV7-9 and TRBJ2-3; a tentative D call is TRBD2 (5 bases match). Sequencing was done on a sample of PBMCs. This TCR derives from a man aged 18 to 30 in good health and CMV-seropositive. The CDR3 region has the sequence CASSSPRTAASTDTQYF. The DNA is as follows: TGTGCCAGCAGCTCACCCCGGACTGCAGCTAGCACAGATACGCAGTATTTT.